The 31 T cell receptor beta chains reported below all come from one sample, sequenced in a study of control samples from healthy donors and cancer patients. The data were produced by immunoSEQ multiplex PCR, yet TCRdb's version contains in-frame clones alone and is incomplete. The repertoire holds about 34,000 clones, 86% seen once, with about 1.6% in the top ten. Sequencing input: PBMCs. Every receptor here comes from a woman between 35 and 50 years old with lung cancer.

This rearrangement joins TRBV6-1 to TRBJ1-2; no clear D. In germline, CDR1 is MNHNS, CDR2 SASEGT. Trimming removed 3 bases from V and 4 bases from J, with 9 bases in between. This CDR3 contains 13 residues. CDR3 residues: CASSEAGIYGYTF. The CDR3 DNA is TGTGCCAGCAGTGAGGCGGGAATCTATGGCTACACCTTC.

The chain carries TRBV6-4 and TRBJ2-3; D call uncertain. This CDR3 comprises 15 residues. The V end was cut by 0 bases, the J end by 3 bases, with 10 bases between. Germline V gene lookup returns CDR1 MRHNA and CDR2 SNTAGT. The CDR3 reads CASSDSASSTDTQYF. The CDR3 coding sequence is TGTGCCAGCAGTGACTCGGCGAGTTCAACAGATACGCAGTATTTT.

The rearrangement uses TRBV25-1 and TRBJ2-3, with no clear D. Germline CDR1 MGHDK, CDR2 SYGVNS. This CDR3 is built from 13 residues. Trimming took off 8 bases at V and 2 bases at J, with 11 bases between the two ends. In nucleotides, the CDR3 is TGTGCCAGCTATGACGTACCCACAGATACGCAGTATTTT. It specifies CASYDVPTDTQYF. Using reference TRBV25-1 and TRBJ2-3 for the parts outside the CDR3, the full variable domain is EADIYQTPRYLVIGTGKKITLECSQTMGHDKMYWYQQDPGMELHLIHYSYGVNSTEKGDLSSESTVSRIRTEHFPLTLESARPSHTSQYLCASYDVPTDTQYFGPGTRLTVL.

This clone turned up a few times. The same CDR3 also results from other DNA sequences found in this sample. The chain couples TRBV28 to TRBJ1-1, with D hard to call. CDR1 MDHEN and CDR2 SYDVKM come from the germline V gene. Trimming shortened V by 5 bases and J by 3 bases, and 4 bases separated the two germline ends. CDR3 length: 11 amino acids. This CDR3 is CASSGDTEAFF. The CDR3 bases are TGTGCCAGCAGTGGGGACACTGAAGCTTTCTTT.

The chain recombines TRBV20-1 with TRBJ1-5; possible D gene TRBD1, 5 bases. The germline gives CDR1 DFQATT, CDR2 SNEGSKA (reference sequence). Trimming shortened V by 3 bases and J by 1 base, and 13 bases separated the two germline ends. There are 15 residues in the CDR3. In DNA, the CDR3 is TGCAGTGCTAGTGGGATGGGGGAAAGCAATCAGCCCCAGCATTTT. It translates to CSASGMGESNQPQHF.

This chain links TRBV27 with TRBJ2-3, with a possible D match to TRBD1 (6 bases). CDR3 length: 15 amino acids. The germline V gene encodes CDR1 MNHEY and CDR2 SMNVEV (reference sequence). V was cut by 6 bases and J by 0 bases, with 13 bases left in between. In DNA, the CDR3 is TGTGCCAGCAGGACCTACAGGGACAGCACAGATACGCAGTATTTT. Its translation: CASRTYRDSTDTQYF.

The genes are TRBV7-9 and TRBJ1-2; TRBD1 agrees at 9 bases. The CDR3 extends over 14 amino acids. In germline, CDR1 is SEHNR, CDR2 FQNEAQ (reference sequence). Trimming at V came to 6 bases and at J to 6 bases, leaving 8 bases not matched to a gene. CDR3 bases: TGTGCCAGCAGTTACCTACAGGGGGCGGATGGCTACACCTTC. Translated, it gives CASSYLQGADGYTF.

This chain connects TRBV2 to TRBJ1-2, with D hard to call. This CDR3 is built from 11 residues. The ends were cut back, 1 base at V and 7 bases at J, with 4 bases in the middle. Germline V gene lookup returns CDR1 SNHLY and CDR2 FYNNEI. The CDR3 is CASSEVGGYTF. The CDR3, as DNA: TGTGCCAGCAGTGAAGTGGGTGGCTACACCTTC.

The chain recombines TRBV19 with TRBJ1-2, with 7 positions matching TRBD1. Germline V CDR1 and CDR2: LNHDA, SQIVND (reference sequence). J lost 6 bases, V lost 5 bases, and 15 bases had no gene match. The CDR3 length is 16 residues. CDR3 bases: TGTGCCAGTAGTCTAACTACAGGGGCCCTCAGGGATGGCTACACCTTC. Translating it yields CASSLTTGALRDGYTF.

The rearrangement uses TRBV9 and TRBJ2-7; possible D gene TRBD1, 6 bases. The CDR3 contains 13 residues. Trimming took off 3 bases at V and 4 bases at J, with 11 bases between the two ends. Germline V lookup: CDR1 SGDLS, CDR2 YYNGEE. CDR3 DNA: TGTGCCAGCAGCGCCCCACAGGGTTACGAGCAGTACTTC. This gives the protein CASSAPQGYEQYF.

The rearrangement joins TRBV18 to TRBJ2-1, with 7 bases that match TRBD1. The junction had 3 bases not matched to a gene; V was cut back by 3 bases and J by 4 bases. Germline-derived CDR1 and CDR2 are KGHSH and LQKENI. The CDR3 runs 14 residues. The chain's CDR3 is CASSPPGQYNEQFF. The DNA of the CDR3 is TGTGCCAGCTCACCCCCGGGACAGTACAATGAGCAGTTCTTC.

The chain carries TRBV7-2 and TRBJ2-3; no firm D call. V was clipped by 1 base and J by 4 bases, with 12 bases between them. Germline CDR1 reads SGHTA; CDR2 reads FQGNSA. CDR3 length: 15 residues. CDR3 in DNA: TGTGCCAGCAGCTTAGTTTTGGGGTCTGCAGATACGCAGTATTTT. Protein sequence: CASSLVLGSADTQYF.

The V call is TRBV28, the J call TRBJ1-3; 7 nucleotides align to TRBD1. Germline V gene lookup returns CDR1 MDHEN and CDR2 SYDVKM. V was pared by 9 bases and J by 0 bases, with 5 bases of the junction left unmatched. The CDR3 runs to 14 residues. CDR3 protein: CASQGVSSGNTIYF. The CDR3 nucleotides read TGTGCCAGTCAGGGGGTAAGCTCTGGAAACACCATATATTTT. Supplemented by reference TRBV28 and TRBJ1-3, the full variable domain reads DVKVTQSSRYLVKRTGEKVFLECVQDMDHENMFWYRQDPGLGLRLIYFSYDVKMKEKGDIPEGYSVSREKKERFSLILESASTNQTSMYLCASQGVSSGNTIYFGEGSWLTVV.

This chain connects TRBV5-1 to TRBJ2-1, with 8 nucleotides matching TRBD1. CDR1 SGHRS and CDR2 YFSETQ come from the germline V gene. This CDR3 region has 15 residues. V lost 0 bases, J lost 3 bases, and 2 bases stayed unmatched. This chain's CDR3 is CASSLGQGIYNEQFF. The CDR3 DNA is TGCGCCAGCAGCTTGGGACAGGGGATCTACAATGAGCAGTTCTTC.

The chain has TRBV2 and TRBJ1-2; tentatively, D is TRBD1 (5 bases). Germline V gene lookup returns CDR1 SNHLY and CDR2 FYNNEI. The V gene lost 7 bases and the J gene lost 4 bases, with 16 bases spanning the gap. This CDR3 region has 14 residues. Written as DNA, the CDR3 is TGTGCCAGCAAGGACACTTCGTCCATCTATGGCTACACCTTC. This translates into CASKDTSSIYGYTF.

The gene calls are TRBV2 and TRBJ2-7; D gene unclear. With 8 bases removed from V and 7 bases from J, the gap between germline ends came to 18 bases. This CDR3 comprises 13 residues. CDR1 and CDR2 from the germline V gene are SNHLY and FYNNEI. CDR3 amino acids: CASRVTPAEEQYF. For the CDR3, the DNA is TGTGCCAGCCGTGTAACTCCCGCTGAAGAGCAGTACTTC.

V gene TRBV15 combines with J gene TRBJ1-1; no clear D gene. Trimming removed 0 bases at V and 0 bases at J, with 2 bases between. In germline, CDR1 is LNHNV, CDR2 YYDKDF (reference sequence). The CDR3 contains 13 residues. The chain's CDR3 is CATSRDLNTEAFF. The CDR3, as DNA: TGTGCCACCAGCAGAGATCTGAACACTGAAGCTTTCTTT. Full variable domain (rest looked up from reference TRBV15 and TRBJ1-1): DAMVIQNPRYQVTQFGKPVTLSCSQTLNHNVMYWYQQKSSQAPKLLFHYYDKDFNNEADTPDNFQSRRPNTSFCFLDIRSPGLGDTAMYLCATSRDLNTEAFFGQGTRLTVV.

The sample holds one count of this clone. J is TRBJ1-6 and V is TRBV7-9, with D perhaps TRBD1 (5 bases). In germline, CDR1 is SEHNR, CDR2 FQNEAQ (reference sequence). This CDR3 contains 16 residues. The ends were cut back, 3 bases at V and 8 bases at J, with 17 bases in the middle. The DNA of the CDR3 is TGTGCCAGCAGCTTTCTCTCAGGCAGGGAAGATTCACCCCTCCACTTT. It codes for CASSFLSGREDSPLHF.

The chain links TRBV28 to TRBJ1-2; the D is unclear. This CDR3 is built from 12 residues. In germline, CDR1 is MDHEN, CDR2 SYDVKM. Trimming took 7 bases from V and 0 from J, leaving 6 bases between them. The CDR3 DNA reads as TGTGCCAGCAAGACGACTAACTATGGCTACACCTTC. Translating it yields CASKTTNYGYTF.

The chain employs TRBV11-2 and TRBJ2-2, with D tentatively TRBD2 (6 bases). The V gene's germline CDR1 is SGHAT and CDR2 FQNNGV. V was pared by 2 bases and J by 5 bases, with 6 bases between. The CDR3 sequence is 13 residues long. Written as DNA, the CDR3 is TGTGCCAGCAGCTTAAGCGGGACCGGGGAGCTGTTTTTT. Its translation: CASSLSGTGELFF. The entire variable domain, with the rest obtained from reference TRBV11-2 and TRBJ2-2, is as follows: EAGVAQSPRYKIIEKRQSVAFWCNPISGHATLYWYQQILGQGPKLLIQFQNNGVVDDSQLPKDRFSAERLKGVDSTLKIQPAKLEDSAVYLCASSLSGTGELFFGEGSRLTVL.

The CDR3, as DNA: TGTGCCAGCAAGATCGGGACAGTCGACACCGGGGAGCTGTTTTTT. Residues: CASKIGTVDTGELFF. The gene calls are TRBV6-5 and TRBJ2-2; 7 bases fit TRBD1. CDR3 size: 15 residues. The ends lost 7 bases at V and 3 bases at J; junction bases unmatched: 8. The V gene's germline CDR1 is MNHEY and CDR2 SVGAGI.

This chain connects TRBV7-8 to TRBJ1-2; TRBD1 agrees at 9 bases. The trim removed 0 bases at V and 1 base at J, leaving 9 bases unmatched. CDR3 length: 18 residues. Germline V lookup: CDR1 SGHVS, CDR2 FQNEAQ. For the CDR3, the DNA is TGTGCCAGCAGCTTAGCGGGAACAGGGGGCAAATTTAACTATGGCTACACCTTC. Amino acids: CASSLAGTGGKFNYGYTF.

This clone was seen only a few times. V and J are TRBV28 and TRBJ2-7; weak D call: TRBD1 (5 bases). Trimming stripped 2 bases from V and 7 bases from J, with 12 bases between. The CDR3 runs to 13 residues. Germline lookup yields CDR1 MDHEN and CDR2 SYDVKM. Written as DNA, the CDR3 is TGTGCCAGCAGTTTACAGGGTCTCTGGGAGCAGTACTTC. This encodes CASSLQGLWEQYF.

The chain is built from TRBV7-2 and TRBJ2-1, with TRBD2 matching 9 bases. V trimming: 2 bases; J trimming: 5 bases; junction bases outside the gene matches: 4. The germline CDR1 and CDR2 sequences are SGHTA and FQGNSA. This CDR3 has 15 amino acids. CDR3 sequence: CASSLWSSGDNEQFF. CDR3 bases: TGTGCCAGCAGCTTATGGTCTAGCGGGGACAATGAGCAGTTCTTC.

V usage is TRBV29-1 and J usage is TRBJ1-1; TRBD1 matches 7 bases. The germline CDR1 and CDR2 sequences are SQVTM and ANQGSEA. Trimming removed 3 bases from V and 2 bases from J; junction bases left unmatched: 15. This CDR3 has 17 residues. The CDR3 nucleotides are TGCAGCGTTGATGAGGGCGGGACAGTGAGACTTAACACTGAAGCTTTCTTT. It translates to CSVDEGGTVRLNTEAFF.

This clone appeared a few times. The rearrangement joins TRBV29-1 to TRBJ1-1, with no clear D. This CDR3 contains 10 residues. CDR1 SQVTM and CDR2 ANQGSEA come from the germline V gene. Trimming left V 4 bases short and J 7 bases short, with 7 bases between. The CDR3 sequence is CSVVSNEAFF. In DNA, the CDR3 is TGCAGCGTTGTGAGTAATGAAGCTTTCTTT. The variable domain in full, with the rest retrieved from reference TRBV29-1 and TRBJ1-1, is SAVISQKPSRDICQRGTSLTIQCQVDSQVTMMFWYRQQPGQSLTLIATANQGSEATYESGFVIDKFPISRPNLTFSTLTVSNMSPEDSSIYLCSVVSNEAFFGQGTRLTVV.

The chain uses TRBV27 and TRBJ1-4, with 8 bases identical to TRBD1. The CDR3 extends over 15 amino acids. Trimming removed 2 bases from V and 6 bases from J; junction bases left unmatched: 5. Per germline, CDR1 MNHEY and CDR2 SMNVEV (reference sequence). CDR3 sequence reads: CASSLSQGAYEKLFF. CDR3 DNA: TGTGCCAGCAGTTTAAGTCAGGGGGCGTATGAAAAACTGTTTTTT. Variable domain in full (rest from reference TRBV27 and TRBJ1-4): EAQVTQNPRYLITVTGKKLTVTCSQNMNHEYMSWYRQDPGLGLRQIYYSMNVEVTDKGDVPEGYKVSRKEKRNFPLILESPSPNQTSLYFCASSLSQGAYEKLFFGSGTQLSVL.

CDR3 sequence (DNA): TGTGCCAGCAGCTCCGGCTGGGGGGTCGGCACAGATACGCAGTATTTT. This encodes CASSSGWGVGTDTQYF. This chain joins TRBV11-2 and TRBJ2-3; TRBD2 is a possible D gene (6 bases). CDR3 length: 16 amino acids. In germline, CDR1 is SGHAT, CDR2 FQNNGV. V was shortened by 4 bases and J by 1 base, with 15 bases between the two germline ends.

The chain has TRBV6-6 and TRBJ1-1; D not resolved. The CDR3 covers 13 residues. V was trimmed by 5 bases and J by 1 base, leaving 8 bases between them. The germline gives CDR1 MNHNY, CDR2 SVGAGI (reference sequence). The CDR3 sequence: CASSPPENTEAFF. As DNA, the CDR3 is TGTGCCAGCAGTCCCCCGGAGAACACTGAAGCTTTCTTT.

The chain recombines TRBV6-1 with TRBJ1-1, with 8 bases lining up with TRBD1. With V trimmed by 2 bases and J by 4 bases, 9 bases remained unmatched. This CDR3 region has 16 residues. In germline, CDR1 is MNHNS, CDR2 SASEGT. CDR3 bases: TGTGCCAGCAGTGAACAACCGCAGGGGGCTGGCACTGAAGCTTTCTTT. Amino acids: CASSEQPQGAGTEAFF.

The rearrangement links TRBV29-1 to TRBJ1-3; D is undetermined. This CDR3 has 11 residues. Germline CDR1 is SQVTM and CDR2 is ANQGSEA. Trimming took off 2 bases at V and 1 base at J, with 0 bases between the two ends. The CDR3 is CSVESGNTIYF. In nucleotides, the CDR3 is TGCAGCGTTGAATCTGGAAACACCATATATTTT.